This TCR beta chain was sequenced in a study of blood T cells in healthy people across ages. Germline V gene sequence: CDR1 DFQATT, CDR2 SNEGSKA (reference sequence). There are 14 residues in the CDR3. Primers used in a second PCR of roughly 6 to 12 cycles were a sample-barcoded 5' primer and a J-beta primer mix. The authors tagged each cDNA molecule using a template-switch adaptor with 12 random nucleotides. TCRdb passed the 5' RACE reads through MiXCR, listing each CDR3 protein once. Counted here are 600,000 to 900,000 distinct CDR3 sequences, around a quarter occurring once; the ten biggest clones make up around 3%. Peripheral blood from each donor was collected in a volume of about 10 milliliters. These data were also filed under a second study, of T cells of mothers and their children. That source reports: There were over 9.5 million TCR beta CDR3 reads from each mother and a few million from each child. Related mother-child pairs showed slightly, non-significantly higher overlap than unrelated pairs.

This TCR came from a boy aged 5 to 17 in good health. Material for sequencing was blood. V usage is TRBV20-1 and J usage is TRBJ2-5; D may be TRBD1 or TRBD2 (5 bases each). TRBJ2-7 matches the DNA end more closely, so the J call is doubtful. CDR3 nucleotide sequence: TGCAGTGCAGGGGACCGAGGGTTGTATTACGAGCAGTACTTC. Its protein product is CSAGDRGLYYEQYF.